This entry lists 4 T cell receptor beta chains sequenced from one sample in a study of PD-L1 blockade in urothelial cancer. Here immunoSEQ multiplex PCR was the method, and the copy in TCRdb shows in-frame clones only, minus some. This table holds tens of thousands of clones, about 85% found once. The time point denotes: pretreatment peripheral blood. Source: PBMCs, taken around atezolizumab (anti-PD-L1) treatment. The receptor source for this set is a man aged 40-55 years with urothelial cancer.

This rearrangement joins TRBV4-1 to TRBJ2-3; a weak D match, TRBD2 (6 bases). The germline V gene has CDR1 MGHRA and CDR2 YSYEKL. V was cut by 2 bases and J by 1 base, with 13 bases left in between. CDR3 length equals 16 residues. The CDR3 protein is CASSQREVLGTDTQYF. CDR3 bases: TGCGCCAGCAGCCAAAGGGAGGTCCTGGGCACAGATACGCAGTATTTT.

The chain employs TRBV4-2 and TRBJ2-7; 14 nucleotides align to TRBD2. The CDR3 is 17 amino acids. The trim removed 5 bases at V and 4 bases at J, leaving 10 bases unmatched. CDR1 LGHNA and CDR2 YNFKEQ come from the germline V gene. The CDR3 DNA is TGTGCCAGCAGCTTCACCGGGACTAGCGGGAGTAGTTACGAGCAGTACTTC. This encodes CASSFTGTSGSSYEQYF.

V and J are TRBV11-3 and TRBJ1-1; the match to TRBD1 covers 9 bases. The V segment lost 5 bases and the J segment 13 bases; nucleotides outside the gene matches: 14. The CDR3 totals 14 residues. Per the germline V gene, CDR1 is SGHNT and CDR2 is YENEEA. CDR3 residues: CASSATKGTGKVFF. In DNA form, the CDR3 reads TGTGCCAGCAGCGCTACGAAAGGGACAGGGAAAGTTTTCTTT.

The chain uses TRBV6-5 and TRBJ2-3; possible D gene TRBD2, 5 bases. With 7 bases removed from V and 1 base from J, the gap between germline ends came to 12 bases. Germline assignment: CDR1 MNHEY and CDR2 SVGAGI. CDR3 length: 14 residues. CDR3 region: CASTPSRRTDTQYF. CDR3 in DNA: TGTGCCAGCACCCCTAGCAGACGCACAGATACGCAGTATTTT.